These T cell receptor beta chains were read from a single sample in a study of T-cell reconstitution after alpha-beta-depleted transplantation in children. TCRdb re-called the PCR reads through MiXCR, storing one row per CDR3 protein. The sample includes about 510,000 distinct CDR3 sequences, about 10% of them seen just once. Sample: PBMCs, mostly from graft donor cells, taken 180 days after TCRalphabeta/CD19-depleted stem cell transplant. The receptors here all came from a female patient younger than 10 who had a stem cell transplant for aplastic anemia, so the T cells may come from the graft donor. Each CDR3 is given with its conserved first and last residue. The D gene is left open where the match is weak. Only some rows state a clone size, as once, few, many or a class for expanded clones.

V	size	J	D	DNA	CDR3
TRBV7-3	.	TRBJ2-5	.	TGTGCCAGCAGCCCGCGTAGCGGCGGCGGGACCCAGTACTTC	CASSPRSGGGTQYF
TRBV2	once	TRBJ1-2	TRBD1	TGTGCCTTCATCAACTTTGGGACAGGGGATTTTCGGAGCTATGGCTACACCTTC	CAFINFGTGDFRSYGYTF
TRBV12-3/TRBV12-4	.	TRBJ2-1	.	TGTGCCAGCAGTACTAACGGGGGCCCCTACAATGAGCAGTTCTTC	CASSTNGGPYNEQFF
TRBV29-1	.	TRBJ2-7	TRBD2	TGCAGCGTTGAGCCTAGCGGGAGGGGGTTCGAGCAGTACTTC	CSVEPSGRGFEQYF
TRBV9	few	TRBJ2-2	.	TGTGCCAGCAGCGTAGTGGGGACGGGCACCGGGGAGCTGTTTTTT	CASSVVGTGTGELFF
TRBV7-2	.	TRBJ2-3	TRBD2	TGTGCCAGCAGCATTAAAGCGGGAGGCCAGGGAGATACGCAGTATTTT	CASSIKAGGQGDTQYF
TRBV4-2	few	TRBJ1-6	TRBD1	TGTGCCAGCAGCTCGGGATACAGGGGCCGTCATAATTCACCCCTCCACTTT	CASSSGYRGRHNSPLHF
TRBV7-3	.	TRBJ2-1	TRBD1	TGTGCCAGCAGCCTTGGGGTTGGACAGGGGGCAAATGAGCAGTTCTTC	CASSLGVGQGANEQFF
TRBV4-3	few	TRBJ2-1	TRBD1	TGCGCCAGCCGACAGGGGTCGAGCTCCTACAATGAGCAGTTCTTC	CASRQGSSSYNEQFF
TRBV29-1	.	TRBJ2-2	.	TGCAGCGTTGACGGGAGCGCCGCCGGGGAGCTGTTTTTT	CSVDGSAAGELFF
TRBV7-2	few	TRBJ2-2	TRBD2	TGTGCCAGCAGCCAGAGGGGTAGCGGGACTTTGGGGGAGCTGTTTTTT	CASSQRGSGTLGELFF
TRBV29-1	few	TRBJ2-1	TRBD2	TGCAGCGTGGGACTAGCGGGAGGGCCTAGCTATGAGCAGTTCTTC	CSVGLAGGPSYEQFF
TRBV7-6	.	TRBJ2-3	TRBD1	TGTGCCAGCAGCTTGAGCACAGGGGACCTCGATATGCAGTATTTT	CASSLSTGDLDMQYF
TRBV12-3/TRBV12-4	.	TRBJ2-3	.	TGTGCCAGCAGTTTAGCTGGGACGCACTCTAGCACAGATACGCAGTATTTT	CASSLAGTHSSTDTQYF
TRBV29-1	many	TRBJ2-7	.	TGCAGCGTACAGGGACGGGGAGGCTACGAGCAGTACTTC	CSVQGRGGYEQYF
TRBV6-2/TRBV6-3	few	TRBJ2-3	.	TGTGCCAGCAGCCAAACCCGAAATGGAGATACGCAGTATTTT	CASSQTRNGDTQYF
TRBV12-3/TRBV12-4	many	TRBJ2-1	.	TGTGCCAGCAATCTGGGGGTCAATGAGCAGTTCTTC	CASNLGVNEQFF
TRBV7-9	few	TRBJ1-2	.	TGTGCCAGCAGCTTCGAAGGGGATCACGGCTACACCTTC	CASSFEGDHGYTF
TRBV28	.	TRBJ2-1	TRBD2	TGTGCCAGCAGTTTCGTTACTAGCGGAGCCTACAATGAGCAGTTCTTC	CASSFVTSGAYNEQFF
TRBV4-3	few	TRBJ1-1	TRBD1	TGCGCCAGCAGCCTGGAGGACAGGGGGCCTACTGAAGCTTTCTTT	CASSLEDRGPTEAFF
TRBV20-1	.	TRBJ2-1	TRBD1	TGCAGTAACTACGACAGGGTTTTACACAATGAGCAGTTCTTC	CSNYDRVLHNEQFF
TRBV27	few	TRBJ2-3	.	TGTGCCAGCAGTTTTCTCGGTGTTTTGGGCGGAAGCACAGATACGCAGTATTTT	CASSFLGVLGGSTDTQYF
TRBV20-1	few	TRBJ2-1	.	TGCAGTGCCAGACCCTCGCCCCGGAGCTCCTACAATGAGCAGTTCTTC	CSARPSPRSSYNEQFF
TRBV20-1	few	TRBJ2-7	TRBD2	TGCAGTGCTCCGGGACTAGGGTCCTACGAGCAGTACTTC	CSAPGLGSYEQYF
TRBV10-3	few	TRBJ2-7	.	TGTGCCATCAGTGATCTCTACGAGCAGTACTTC	CAISDLYEQYF
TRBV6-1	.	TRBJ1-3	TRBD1	TGTGCCAGCAGTCCGACAGGGAGAACGGGAGGAAACACCATATATTTT	CASSPTGRTGGNTIYF
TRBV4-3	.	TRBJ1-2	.	TGCGCCAGCAGCCCCACCGCGACCGGGACGGTCGACTATGGCTACACCTTC	CASSPTATGTVDYGYTF
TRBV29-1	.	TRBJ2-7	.	TGCAGCGTTAAGCGGTTGGGGGCGCCCGGCGAGCAGTACTTC	CSVKRLGAPGEQYF
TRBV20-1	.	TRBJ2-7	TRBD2	TGCAGTGCTGGGACTAGCGACCGTTACGAGCAGTACTTC	CSAGTSDRYEQYF
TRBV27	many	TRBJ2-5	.	TGTGCCAGCAGTTTCTTAGCCCAAGAGACCCAGTACTTC	CASSFLAQETQYF
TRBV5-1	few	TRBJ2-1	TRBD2	TGCGCCAGCAGCCTTAGACTAGCGGGAGGGCTCGGTGAGCAGTTCTTC	CASSLRLAGGLGEQFF
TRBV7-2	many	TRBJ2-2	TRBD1	TGTGCCAGCAGCATGGGGGACAGGGACACCGGGGAGCTGTTTTTT	CASSMGDRDTGELFF
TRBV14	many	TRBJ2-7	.	TGTGCCAGCAGCCACATAAGGAGGCCCTACGAGCAGTACTTC	CASSHIRRPYEQYF
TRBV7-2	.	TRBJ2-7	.	TGTGCCAGCACGTCAAAGGTGTCTAGCTACGAGCAGTACTTC	CASTSKVSSYEQYF
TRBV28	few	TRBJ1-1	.	TGTGCCAGCAGTCCTCACCCGAGATTGTTGGGCACTGAAGCTTTCTTT	CASSPHPRLLGTEAFF
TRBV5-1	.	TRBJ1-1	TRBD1	TGCGCCAGCAGCCTTGGACAGGGCACAGCTTTCTTT	CASSLGQGTAFF
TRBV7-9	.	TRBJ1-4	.	TGTGCCAGCAGCCCCCGGGACTATGATGAAAAACTGTTTTTT	CASSPRDYDEKLFF
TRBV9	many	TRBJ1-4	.	TGTGCCAGCAGCGTACACCTTCGGAATGAAAAACTGTTTTTT	CASSVHLRNEKLFF
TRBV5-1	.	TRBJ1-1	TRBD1	TGCGCCAGCAGCCGCAGGGGGACCAACACTGAAGCTTTCTTT	CASSRRGTNTEAFF
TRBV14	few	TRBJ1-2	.	TGTGCCAGCAGCCAACAACAGGGTAATGGCTACACCTTC	CASSQQQGNGYTF
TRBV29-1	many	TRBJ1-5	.	TGCAGCGTTGGGGCAGACAATCAGCCCCAGCATTTT	CSVGADNQPQHF
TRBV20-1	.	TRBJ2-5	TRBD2	TGCAGTGCTACTCAAGCGGGAGGAAGAGAGACCCAGTACTTC	CSATQAGGRETQYF
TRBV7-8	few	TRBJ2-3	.	TGTGCCAGCAGCGTACGAAATGGGGGGTTGGGCACAGATACGCAGTATTTT	CASSVRNGGLGTDTQYF
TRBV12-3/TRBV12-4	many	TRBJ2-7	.	TGTGCCAGCAGTTTAGCGCACGAGCAGTACTTC	CASSLAHEQYF
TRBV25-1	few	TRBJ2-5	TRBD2	TGTGCCAGCAGTGAATATGCGGGGGTGGCCAGCACCCAAGAGACCCAGTACTTC	CASSEYAGVASTQETQYF
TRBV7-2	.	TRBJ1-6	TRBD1	TGTGCCAGCAGAGCCGGGACAGGGGGGTCACCCCTCCACTTT	CASRAGTGGSPLHF
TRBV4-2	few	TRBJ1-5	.	TGTGCCAGCAGCCAAGATAGGACAGCAAATCAGCCCCAGCATTTT	CASSQDRTANQPQHF
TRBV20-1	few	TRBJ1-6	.	TGCAGTGCAAGCGGGTGGCCCCCCGAGAGCTCCTATAATTCACCCCTCCACTTT	CSASGWPPESSYNSPLHF
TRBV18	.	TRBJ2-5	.	TGTGCCAGCTCACCTATCAGGAGCTCGGAGACCCAGTACTTC	CASSPIRSSETQYF
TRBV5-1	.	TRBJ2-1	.	TGCGCCAGCAGCTTGAGGCAGGCTAATTACAATGAGCAGTTCTTC	CASSLRQANYNEQFF
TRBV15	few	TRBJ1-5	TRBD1	TGTGCCACCAGCAGACGACAGGGCTACAATCAGCCCCAGCATTTT	CATSRRQGYNQPQHF
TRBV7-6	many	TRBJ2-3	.	TGTGCCAGCAGCTTAGGGCCTATCTTAGATACGCAGTATTTT	CASSLGPILDTQYF
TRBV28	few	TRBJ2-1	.	TGTGCCAGCACCTTGGGACAATACAATGAGCAGTTCTTC	CASTLGQYNEQFF
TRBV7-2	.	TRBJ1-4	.	TGTGCCAGCAGCCTTATTACAGGGTGGGCTAATGAAAAACTGTTTTTT	CASSLITGWANEKLFF
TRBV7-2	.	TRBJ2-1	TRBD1	TGTGCCAGCAGCCTGGGACAGGGGGCCGATGAGCAGTTCTTC	CASSLGQGADEQFF
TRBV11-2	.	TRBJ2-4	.	TGTGCCAGCAGCTTAGAACAGCTAAAAAACATTCAGTACTTC	CASSLEQLKNIQYF
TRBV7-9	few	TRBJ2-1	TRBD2	TGTGCCAGCAGCTTAGCCGGGGGGACGAATTTTTACAATGAGCAGTTCTTC	CASSLAGGTNFYNEQFF
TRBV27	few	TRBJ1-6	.	TGTGCCAGCAGTTTACTCTATCCCCCCGTGACGGCGAATTCACCCCTCCACTTT	CASSLLYPPVTANSPLHF
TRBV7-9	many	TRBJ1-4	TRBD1	TGTGCCAGCAGCTTAAAAGGGGGCGATGAAAAACTGTTTTTT	CASSLKGGDEKLFF
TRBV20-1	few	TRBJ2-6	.	TGCAGTGCTTCAGGGTTTTCTGGGGCCAACGTCCTGACTTTC	CSASGFSGANVLTF